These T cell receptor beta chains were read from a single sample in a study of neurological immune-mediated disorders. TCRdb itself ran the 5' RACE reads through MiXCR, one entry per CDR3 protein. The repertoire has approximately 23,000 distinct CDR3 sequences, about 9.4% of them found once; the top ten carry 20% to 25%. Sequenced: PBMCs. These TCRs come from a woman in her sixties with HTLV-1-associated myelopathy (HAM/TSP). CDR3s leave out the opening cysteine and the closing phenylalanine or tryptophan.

ATHNVGNEQY | TRBV6-5
ASRRTGGLYEQY | TRBV6-1
ASSWTGFQDTQY | TRBV7-2
ASSLDSGGFNEQY | TRBV7-2
ASRQGQGDTEAF | TRBV5-1
SASLTSGGAGNEQF | TRBV20-1
ASSLNGGAGAPEQF | TRBV11-2
ASSGSGTGFNEQF | TRBV6-1
AIRSKGQGIHEQY | TRBV10-3
ASSLRTDSNQPQH | TRBV5-6
SAPLSTTSSYNEQF | TRBV20-1
ASSSLEAGPSSYEQY | TRBV5-1
AWRRDRANTEAF | TRBV30
ASSYTGSYGYGYT | TRBV7-8
SARWVSRQGPTSPLH | TRBV20-1
ASSPPGLQGADTQY | TRBV18
SARRGQGRVNEQF | TRBV20-1
ASSLAGSSGYNEQF | TRBV7-8
SVDRVAASPLH | TRBV29-1
SARGINEKLF | TRBV20-1
ASSVGVSNQPQH | TRBV9
SARTRPILYNEQF | TRBV20-1
ASSSGRRADTQY | TRBV6-5
SATSRLAGDYEQY | TRBV20-1
SAPFSGVSTDTQY | TRBV20-1
ASSLTQGYTEAF | TRBV5-1
ASRRAGGGAGELF | TRBV7-3
ASSLGTGGNYGYT | TRBV5-1
SATGTASYEQY | TRBV20-1
SVEETGGRGYT | TRBV29-1
ASSQAANTEAF | TRBV4-1
ASSLFRESNPQH | TRBV5-1
ASSVGEDRVNQPQH | TRBV9
ASSLVGPPTEEQY | TRBV5-1
ASKGTNTDTQY | TRBV2
SAASNEQF | TRBV20-1
AISESNREDYNEQF | TRBV10-3
ASSLGQGPSYEQY | TRBV5-1
ASSLTQATNEKLF | TRBV27
SAALAYNEQF | TRBV20-1
ASSYSKTEAF | TRBV6-6
ASSLLGSRTNGATQY | TRBV7-8
SAWRNTEAF | TRBV20-1
SANTDNYGYT | TRBV20-1
ATRGEGTGENTEAF | TRBV4-1
SALWTAEGYGYT | TRBV20-1
AISEFASGGWGTDTQY | TRBV10-3
ASTPGGQQETQY | TRBV7-6
ASSPNDRVGYT | TRBV18
AWSGNPGLAVETQY | TRBV30
ASSLGQGNEQF | TRBV5-1
ASSHDLAGDTQY | TRBV14
ASSYWGAGKNTEAF | TRBV6-5
ASSPTGTGYT | TRBV12-3/TRBV12-4